This entry lists 15 T cell receptor beta chains sequenced from one sample in a study of neurological immune-mediated disorders. TCRdb re-derived calls from the 5' RACE reads in MiXCR, one entry per CDR3 protein. Of approximately 68,000 distinct CDR3 sequences in the sample, 4.5% to 5.5% were seen once. Sequencing was performed on PBMCs. The source is a woman in her 70s with multiple sclerosis.

This clonotype was picked up many times. The chain uses TRBV20-1 and TRBJ2-7; 9 bases match TRBD1. The CDR3 length is 12 residues. CDR1 is DFQATT, CDR2 SNEGSKA, per germline (reference sequence). The CDR3 sequence: CSGRDRVREQYF. CDR3 sequence (DNA): TGCAGCGGCCGGGACAGGGTGAGAGAGCAGTACTTC.

The chain joins TRBV18 to TRBJ1-5; D gene unclear. Germline values: CDR1 KGHSH, CDR2 LQKENI. This CDR3 region has 14 residues. Trimming took off 0 bases at V and 0 bases at J, with 3 bases between the two ends. CDR3: CASSPPNSNQPQHF. The DNA of the CDR3 is TGTGCCAGCTCACCACCTAATAGCAATCAGCCCCAGCATTTT.

This clonotype showed up just a few times. This sequence joins TRBV4-3 and TRBJ1-4; TRBD1 matches 10 bases. J lost 7 bases, V lost 0 bases, and 5 bases had no gene match. This CDR3 is 16 amino acids long. Germline CDR1 LGHNA, CDR2 YSLEER. Here the CDR3 reads CASSQEPRQGAEKLFF. In nucleotides, the CDR3 is TGCGCCAGCAGCCAAGAGCCCAGACAGGGGGCTGAAAAACTGTTTTTT.

The table lists this clonotype with many counts. J is TRBJ2-2 and V is TRBV3-1, with a possible D match to TRBD2 (5 bases). The V and J ends lost 0 bases and 1 base respectively, with 9 bases between them. The CDR3 sequence is 16 residues long. Germline lookup yields CDR1 LGHDT and CDR2 YNNKEL (reference sequence). CDR3 region: CASSQDRTWNTGELFF. In DNA form, the CDR3 reads TGTGCCAGCAGCCAAGATAGGACTTGGAACACCGGGGAGCTGTTTTTT.

This clonotype showed up many times. CDR3 loop: CASSLGPSNTEAFF. As DNA, the CDR3 is TGCGCCAGCAGCTTGGGGCCATCGAACACTGAAGCTTTCTTT. The V and J genes are TRBV5-1 and TRBJ1-1; the D is unclear. The CDR3 totals 14 residues. Germline V gene sequence: CDR1 SGHRS, CDR2 YFSETQ. Trimming cost V 0 bases and J 1 base, with 7 bases left between them.

A note on this clonotype: Given a much more abundant clone one base away, this may be a read error. The rearrangement links TRBV7-9 to TRBJ2-1; 15 nucleotides agree with TRBD2. This CDR3 comprises 16 residues. Per germline, CDR1 SEHNR and CDR2 FQNEAQ (reference sequence). V shed 3 bases and J 6 bases; nucleotides not matched to a gene: 3. CDR3 bases: TGTGCCAGCAGCTTCCGGACTAGCGGGAGGGGCAATGAGCAGTTCTTC. It specifies CASSFRTSGRGNEQFF.

This clonotype was counted between two and nine times. The rearrangement uses TRBV7-2 and TRBJ2-6, with TRBD2 matching over 7 bases. The V gene's germline CDR1 is SGHTA and CDR2 FQGNSA. V lost 4 bases to trimming and J lost 1 base; unmatched junction nucleotides: 10. The CDR3 runs to 18 residues. CDR3 sequence: CASSSRFSGLSGANVLTF. The CDR3 DNA is TGTGCCAGCAGCTCCCGGTTTAGCGGGCTGTCTGGGGCCAACGTCCTGACTTTC.

This clonotype was seen at least ten times. The genes are TRBV20-1 and TRBJ2-2; D is unclear. With 1 base removed from V and 6 bases from J, the gap between germline ends came to 6 bases. Germline V gene sequence: CDR1 DFQATT, CDR2 SNEGSKA (reference sequence). The length of the CDR3 is 12 residues. This CDR3 reads CSARVQAGELFF. DNA of the CDR3: TGCAGTGCTAGAGTCCAGGCCGGGGAGCTGTTTTTT.

V and J are TRBV20-1 and TRBJ2-7; TRBD1 aligns across 7 bases. Per the germline V gene, CDR1 is DFQATT and CDR2 is SNEGSKA (reference sequence). CDR3 length: 14 residues. The J segment lost 4 bases and the V segment lost 3 bases, leaving 9 bases of the junction unmatched. The CDR3 DNA reads as TGCAGTGCTAGCGATTCCGGGACAGCTTACGAGCAGTACTTC. Translating it yields CSASDSGTAYEQYF.

This clonotype was seen many times. The genes are TRBV7-2 and TRBJ1-1; possibly TRBD1 for D (5 bases). V gave up 1 base and J gave up 3 bases, with 12 bases separating them. The germline gives CDR1 SGHTA, CDR2 FQGNSA. This CDR3 spans 15 amino acids. CDR3 region: CASSLVGARDTEAFF. Here the CDR3 DNA reads TGTGCCAGCAGCTTAGTCGGGGCACGGGACACTGAAGCTTTCTTT.

In its sample, this clonotype was seen many times. The chain combines TRBV20-1 with TRBJ2-5; D might be TRBD1 (6 bases). The CDR3 spans 13 residues. From germline, CDR1 is DFQATT and CDR2 SNEGSKA (reference sequence). The ends were cut back, 7 bases at V and 3 bases at J, with 15 bases in the middle. CDR3 sequence (DNA): TGCAGTGTCTTTTGGACAGTTAAAGAGACCCAGTACTTC. Amino acids: CSVFWTVKETQYF.

This clonotype was found many times. The chain is built from TRBV20-1 and TRBJ2-1; a possible D gene is TRBD2 (5 bases). V was clipped by 6 bases and J by 1 base, with 16 bases between them. Germline V CDR1 and CDR2: DFQATT, SNEGSKA (reference sequence). The CDR3 length is 15 residues. The CDR3 loop is CSANKAGISYNEQFF. The CDR3 DNA is TGCAGTGCCAACAAAGCCGGGATTTCCTACAATGAGCAGTTCTTC.

The sample holds many counts of this clonotype. This chain connects TRBV20-1 to TRBJ2-1; 9 nucleotides match TRBD2. This CDR3 is 16 amino acids long. Germline V CDR1 and CDR2: DFQATT, SNEGSKA (reference sequence). V lost 3 bases and J lost 5; bases outside the gene matches: 11. The CDR3 bases are TGCAGTGCTAGGGCCATGACTAGCGGCAGCCACAATGAGCAGTTCTTC. This gives the protein CSARAMTSGSHNEQFF.

The rearrangement links TRBV18 to TRBJ1-4, with TRBD1 matching 10 bases. V trimming: 3 bases; J trimming: 4 bases; junction bases outside the gene matches: 11. Germline CDR1 reads KGHSH; CDR2 reads LQKENI. This CDR3 contains 18 residues. The CDR3, as DNA: TGTGCCAGCTCACCGTCCGGGACAGGGGATTCCATTAATGAAAAACTGTTTTTT. This gives the protein CASSPSGTGDSINEKLFF.

This clonotype was counted at least ten times. The rearrangement joins TRBV12-3 or TRBV12-4 to TRBJ1-1; D uncertain. The CDR3 loop spans 15 amino acids. V lost 4 bases and J lost 4, with 16 bases in between. This chain's CDR3 is CASSSSRGLFTEAFF. DNA of the CDR3: TGTGCCAGCAGTTCTTCTCGAGGGTTGTTCACTGAAGCTTTCTTT.